This TCR beta chain originates from a study of blood T cell repertoires in COVID-19. Turning to the study itself: Researchers got acute and convalescent COVID-19 samples from the United States, Italy and Spain. The cDNA or gDNA used as material had been derived from T cells, B-cell-depleted T cells, or PBMCs.

Here immunoSEQ multiplex PCR was the method, and the copy in TCRdb shows in-frame clones only, minus some. The top ten hold approximately 45% of the sample, which has 110,000 to 150,000 clones, around 82% seen once. This clone was found once. This CDR3 region has 15 residues. With 5 bases clipped from V and 0 bases from J, the junction kept 2 bases outside the gene matches. The V gene's germline CDR1 is SGHTA and CDR2 FQGNSA. The J gene is TRBJ2-2, the V gene TRBV7-2; 8 positions agree with TRBD1. The receptor was isolated from a human donor in a cohort sampled during active COVID-19. Source material: peripheral blood. The CDR3 is CASSRDRPNTGELFF. The CDR3, as DNA: TGTGCCAGCAGCCGGGACAGGCCGAACACCGGGGAGCTGTTTTTT.